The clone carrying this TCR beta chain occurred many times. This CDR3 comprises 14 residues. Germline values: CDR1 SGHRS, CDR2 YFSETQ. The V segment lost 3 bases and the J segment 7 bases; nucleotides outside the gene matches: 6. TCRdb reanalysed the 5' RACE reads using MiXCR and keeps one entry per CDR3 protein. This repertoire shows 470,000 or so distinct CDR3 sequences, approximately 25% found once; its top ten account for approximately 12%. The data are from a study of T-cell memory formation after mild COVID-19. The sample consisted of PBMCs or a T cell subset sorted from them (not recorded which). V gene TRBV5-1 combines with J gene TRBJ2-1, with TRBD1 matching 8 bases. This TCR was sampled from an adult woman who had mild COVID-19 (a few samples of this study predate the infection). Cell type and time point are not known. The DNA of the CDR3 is TGCGCCAGCAGCTACGGGACAGGCTATAATGAGCAGTTCTTC. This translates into CASSYGTGYNEQFF. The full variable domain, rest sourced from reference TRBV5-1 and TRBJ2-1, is KAGVTQTPRYLIKTRGQQVTLSCSPISGHRSVSWYQQTPGQGLQFLFEYFSETQRNKGNFPGRFSGRQFSNSRSEMNVSTLELGDSALYLCASSYGTGYNEQFFGPGTRLTVL.